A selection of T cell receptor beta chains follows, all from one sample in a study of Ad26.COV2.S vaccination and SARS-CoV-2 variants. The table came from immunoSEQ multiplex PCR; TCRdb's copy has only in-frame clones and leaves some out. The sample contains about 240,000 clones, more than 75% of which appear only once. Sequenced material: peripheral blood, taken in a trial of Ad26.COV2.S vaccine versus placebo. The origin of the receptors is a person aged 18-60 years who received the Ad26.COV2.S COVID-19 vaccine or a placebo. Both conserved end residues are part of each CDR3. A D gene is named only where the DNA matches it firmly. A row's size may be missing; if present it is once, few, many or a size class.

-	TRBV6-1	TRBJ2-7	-	CASSEFGGGKQYF	TGTGCCAGCAGTGAATTCGGCGGGGGCAAGCAGTACTTC
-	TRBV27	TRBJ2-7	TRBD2	CASTKLAGTIYEQYF	TGTGCCAGCACCAAACTAGCGGGAACTATTTACGAGCAGTACTTC
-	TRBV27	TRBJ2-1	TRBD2	CASSLAGAWNNEQFF	TGTGCCAGCAGTTTAGCGGGAGCTTGGAACAATGAGCAGTTCTTC
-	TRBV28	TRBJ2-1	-	CASSWGSPGNEQFF	TGTGCCAGCAGTTGGGGTAGCCCGGGGAATGAGCAGTTCTTC
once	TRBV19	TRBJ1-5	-	CASRDGINQPQHF	TGTGCCAGTAGGGACGGGATCAATCAGCCCCAGCATTTT
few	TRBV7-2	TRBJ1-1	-	CASSLVGWNTEAFF	TGTGCCAGCAGCTTAGTGGGGTGGAACACTGAAGCTTTCTTT
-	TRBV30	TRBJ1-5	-	CAWSDRQLNQPQHF	TGTGCCTGGAGTGATCGGCAGCTAAATCAGCCCCAGCATTTT
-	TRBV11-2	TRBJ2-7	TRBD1	CASRQGTGEYEQYF	TGTGCCAGCAGACAGGGGACAGGGGAATACGAGCAGTACTTC
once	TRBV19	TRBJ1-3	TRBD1	CASTPRAGTGGSGNTIYF	TGTGCCAGTACCCCCCGGGCCGGGACAGGGGGCTCTGGAAACACCATATATTTT
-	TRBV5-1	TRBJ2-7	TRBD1	CASSPGQGSYEQYF	TGCGCCAGCAGCCCTGGACAGGGCTCCTACGAGCAGTACTTC
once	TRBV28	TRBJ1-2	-	CASDTDTHYGYTF	TGTGCCAGCGATACGGACACACACTATGGCTACACCTTC
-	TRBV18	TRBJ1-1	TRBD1	CASSPWDSGNTEAFF	TGTGCCAGCTCACCTTGGGACAGCGGGAACACTGAAGCTTTCTTT
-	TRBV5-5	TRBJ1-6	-	CASSLDSFSSSPLHF	TGTGCCAGCAGCTTGGACAGTTTTAGTAGTTCACCCCTCCACTTT
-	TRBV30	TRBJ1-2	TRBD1	CAWRVKLPTGDYGYTF	TGTGCCTGGAGAGTGAAACTACCGACAGGGGACTATGGCTACACCTTC
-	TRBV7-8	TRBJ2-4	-	CASSLAVPPPSRGNIQYF	TGTGCCAGCAGCTTAGCCGTACCCCCCCCCTCCAGGGGAAACATTCAGTACTTC
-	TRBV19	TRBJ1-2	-	CASRWGDYGYTF	TGTGCCAGTAGGTGGGGAGACTATGGCTACACCTTC
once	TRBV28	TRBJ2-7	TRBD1	CASRRQGASYEQYF	TGTGCCAGCCGACGACAGGGGGCCTCCTACGAGCAGTACTTC
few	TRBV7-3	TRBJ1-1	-	CASSPQGSRNTEAFF	TGTGCCAGCAGCCCTCAGGGGAGTAGAAACACTGAAGCTTTCTTT
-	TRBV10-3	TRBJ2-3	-	CAIRTGGPDTQYF	TGTGCCATCAGGACCGGGGGCCCAGATACGCAGTATTTT
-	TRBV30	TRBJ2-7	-	CAWSVRASSYEQYF	TGTGCCTGGAGTGTACGTGCCAGCTCCTACGAGCAGTACTTC
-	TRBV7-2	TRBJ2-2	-	CASSLYPADAANTGELFF	TGTGCCAGCAGCTTATATCCCGCGGACGCGGCGAACACCGGGGAGCTGTTTTTT
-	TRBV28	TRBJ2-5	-	CASSFGGWETQYF	TGTGCCAGCAGTTTTGGTGGGTGGGAGACCCAGTACTTC
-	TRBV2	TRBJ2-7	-	CASSDAIDEQYF	TGTGCCAGCAGTGACGCCATTGACGAGCAGTACTTC
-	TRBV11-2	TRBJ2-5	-	CASSPLGSGETQYF	TGTGCCAGCAGCCCGCTGGGGTCGGGCGAGACCCAGTACTTC
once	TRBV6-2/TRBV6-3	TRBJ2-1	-	CASSYRLGGLSYNEQFF	TGTGCCAGCAGTTACCGCCTGGGGGGGCTCTCCTACAATGAGCAGTTCTTC
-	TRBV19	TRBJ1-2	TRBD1	CASSRQGKGYGYTF	TGTGCCAGTAGCAGACAGGGGAAGGGATATGGCTACACCTTC
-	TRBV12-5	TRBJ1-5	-	CASGWDGSNQPQHF	TGTGCTAGTGGATGGGACGGAAGCAATCAGCCCCAGCATTTT
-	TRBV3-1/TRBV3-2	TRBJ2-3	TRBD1	CASSQDFREGANTDTQYF	TGTGCCAGCAGCCAAGACTTTCGAGAGGGGGCTAACACAGATACGCAGTATTTT
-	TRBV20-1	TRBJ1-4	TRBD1	CSASRQGADKLFF	TGCAGTGCTAGTAGACAGGGGGCGGACAAACTGTTTTTT
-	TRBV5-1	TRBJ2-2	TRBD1	CASSPGQGGTGELFF	TGCGCCAGCAGCCCGGGACAGGGGGGCACCGGGGAGCTGTTTTTT
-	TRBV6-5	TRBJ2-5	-	CASSQPLRAQYF	TGTGCCAGCAGTCAGCCGTTGCGGGCCCAGTACTTC
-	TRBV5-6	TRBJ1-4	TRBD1	CASSLGDRGANEKLFF	TGTGCCAGCAGCTTGGGAGACAGGGGGGCGAATGAAAAACTGTTTTTT
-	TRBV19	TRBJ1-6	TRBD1	CASSMTGGKDNSPLHF	TGTGCCAGTAGTATGACAGGGGGAAAAGATAATTCACCCCTCCACTTT
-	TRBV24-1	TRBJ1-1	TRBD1	CATSERTGVEAFF	TGTGCCACCAGTGAACGGACAGGGGTTGAAGCTTTCTTT
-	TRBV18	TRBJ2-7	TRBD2	CASSAPGGSSGSYEQYF	TGTGCCAGCTCAGCCCCTGGGGGGTCTAGCGGGAGCTACGAGCAGTACTTC
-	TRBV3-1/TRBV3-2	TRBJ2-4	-	CASSQKQLAKNIQYF	TGTGCCAGCAGCCAAAAGCAGCTAGCCAAAAACATTCAGTACTTC
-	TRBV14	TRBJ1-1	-	CASSHARRLNTEAFF	TGTGCCAGCAGCCATGCCCGGCGACTAAACACTGAAGCTTTCTTT
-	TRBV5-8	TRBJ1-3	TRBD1	CASRSRGPLSGNTIYF	TGTGCCAGCCGGAGCAGGGGGCCCCTCTCTGGAAACACCATATATTTT
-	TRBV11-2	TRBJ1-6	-	CASSLEMSNSPLHF	TGTGCCAGCAGCTTAGAAATGAGTAATTCACCCCTCCACTTT
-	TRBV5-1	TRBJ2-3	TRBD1	CASRDRGFTDTQYF	TGCGCCAGCAGGGACAGGGGATTCACAGATACGCAGTATTTT
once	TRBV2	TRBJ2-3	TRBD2	CASSDGGVTDTQYF	TGTGCCAGCAGTGATGGGGGGGTCACAGATACGCAGTATTTT
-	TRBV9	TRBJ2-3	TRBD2	CASSLGGTITDTQYF	TGTGCCAGCAGCCTCGGGGGGACGATCACAGATACGCAGTATTTT
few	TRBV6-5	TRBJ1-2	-	CASGEGRFNYGYTF	TGTGCCAGCGGGGAGGGCCGTTTTAACTATGGCTACACCTTC
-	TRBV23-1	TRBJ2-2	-	CASSQSSVGELFF	TGCGCCAGCAGTCAATCTTCCGTCGGGGAGCTGTTTTTT
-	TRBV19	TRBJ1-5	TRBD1	CASSIDLSTGSGQPQHF	TGTGCCAGTAGTATAGACTTATCGACAGGGTCGGGTCAGCCCCAGCATTTT